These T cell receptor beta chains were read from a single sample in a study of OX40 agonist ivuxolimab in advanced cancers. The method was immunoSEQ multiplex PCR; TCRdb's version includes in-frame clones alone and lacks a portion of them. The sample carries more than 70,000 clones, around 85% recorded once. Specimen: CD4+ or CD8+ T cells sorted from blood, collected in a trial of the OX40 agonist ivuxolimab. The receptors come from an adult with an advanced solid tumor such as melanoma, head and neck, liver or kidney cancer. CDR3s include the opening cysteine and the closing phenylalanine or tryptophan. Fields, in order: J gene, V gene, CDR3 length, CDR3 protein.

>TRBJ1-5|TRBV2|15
CASRTGTYSNQPQHF
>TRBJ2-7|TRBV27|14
CASRPGQGVDEQYF
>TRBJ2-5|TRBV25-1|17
CASSEVGLAGVMETQYF
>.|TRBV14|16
CASSQDETAARHEQYF
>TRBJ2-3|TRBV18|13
CASSPRFTDTQYF
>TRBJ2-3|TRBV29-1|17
CSVERRQGTSGGDTQYF
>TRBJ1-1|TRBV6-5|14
CASSSGQVYTEAFF
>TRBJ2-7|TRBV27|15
CASSLRTGTYYEQYF
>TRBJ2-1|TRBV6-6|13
CASSSDYFNEQFF
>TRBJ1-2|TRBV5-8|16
CASSLGRVSYFEGYTF
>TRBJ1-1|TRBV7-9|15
CASSLAGSIYTEAFF
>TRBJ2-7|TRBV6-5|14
CASSLIGQGAEQYF
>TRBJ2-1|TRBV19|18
CASTILSYGQPFYNEQFF
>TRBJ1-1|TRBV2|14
CASTLGQVNTEAFF
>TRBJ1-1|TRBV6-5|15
CASRPFTGSHTEAFF
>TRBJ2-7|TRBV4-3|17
CASSQEFLGREAYEQYF
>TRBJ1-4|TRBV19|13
CASTETGEEKLFF
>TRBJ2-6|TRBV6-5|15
CASSSRQAGANVLTF
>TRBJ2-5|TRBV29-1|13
CSGSGAGDETQYF
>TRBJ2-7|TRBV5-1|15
CASSLLRGSVGEQYF
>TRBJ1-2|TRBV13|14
CASSSDRGPYGYTF
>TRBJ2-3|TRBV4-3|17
CASSQAPGHGLSDTQYF
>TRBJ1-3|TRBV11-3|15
CASSLAGETGNTIYF
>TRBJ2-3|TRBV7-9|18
CASSPSGTGLRVTDTQYF